This T cell receptor (beta chain) came from a study of cytomegalovirus exposure and HLA in healthy donors (TCRdb year 2017). Study-level background: According to an earlier analysis of 450 to 650 of the donors, about 180 million T cells yielded 90 million to 140 million unique TCR beta sequences and about 300 Gb of sequence data. The genetic ancestry cluster associated with self-reported Caucasian donors included 65% to 90% of the roughly 400 genotyped donors. The study was designed to test whether signatures of past pathogen exposure could be identified by cataloging public T cell receptors. An earlier analysis of 587 of the donors applied high-throughput TCR beta sequencing to assess whether each TCR beta V gene segment acted as functional or pseudogenic. A later analysis re-examined previously published TCR beta repertoires from hundreds of donors and added high-resolution HLA genotyping to investigate patterns of TCR occurrence. All discovery cohort repertoires had been generated on a single sequencing platform. The study combined high-throughput TCR immunosequencing, statistical association of individual TCRs with disease status, and machine learning to predict cytomegalovirus infection status. The T cell repertoires of some 670 subjects were profiled by immunosequencing and related to cytomegalovirus serostatus. On average, 235,054 unique TCR beta nucleotide sequences were sequenced per donor among more than 350 genotyped donors of the cohort, with roughly 18% of those sequences being non-productive. Besides the first cohort of 666 subjects, a separate validation cohort made up of 120 different subjects was used. The later analysis used no new phenotypic data to find candidate immune exposures, relying instead on TCR beta sequences and their occurrence across donors. Roughly 310 gigabases of sequencing data and approximately 93 million unique TCR sequences were included in an early release covering roughly 700 HLA-typed donors. Both class I and class II loci were covered by HLA typing, at four-digit resolution. A later genetic analysis took genome-wide SNP genotypes for 398 of the 666 donors and used that subset as a discovery cohort. A handful of DR-DQ haplotypes were handled as single units for association and clustering because linkage in the cohort was strong. The number of donors typed differed by locus, with about 629-630 for A, B, C, DRB1 and DQB1, around 500 for DQA1, approximately 570 for DPA1, and under 490 for DPB1. Donor age, sex, ethnicity and CMV serostatus were compiled alongside the repertoire data.

The cohort was made up of around 720 healthy bone marrow donors. At the time of sampling, every cohort member was nominally healthy, though immune exposures that went unrecorded were likely present. The donor tested CMV seropositive, placing the donor among the roughly 300 seropositive members of the cohort. A peripheral blood sample was provided by each donor, and peripheral blood mononuclear cells were used for TCR beta sequencing. Genomic DNA was extracted from the blood cell samples with the Qiagen DNeasy Blood Extraction Kit. The study at large found these results: The study listed 150 to 200 TCR beta chains as associated with cytomegalovirus. In a later genetic analysis, a missense DCLRE1C variant was associated with V-gene and J-gene trimming of TCR beta chains, and the association was replicated in an independent cohort. A further reported finding was that TCR beta sequences accurately predicted the HLA-A and HLA-B alleles for most subjects in the first cohort. Correlated functional status among segregating V segments might be attributable to linkage disequilibrium, but an unknown experimental factor could not be ruled out. A cluster of highly shared sequence variants was judged likely to represent a technical artifact of the sequencing pipeline. In vitro tests confirmed that a few of the cytomegalovirus-associated TCR beta chains recognize cytomegalovirus antigens. The classifier was reported to diagnose cytomegalovirus status with high specificity and sensitivity in both the original cohort and the validation cohort. While some public TCRs were present in many individuals, most TCR sequences turned up only very rarely across donors. An earlier analysis of some 560 of the donors showed that most TCR beta V segments appeared in productive rearrangements either about 90% or about 30% of the time, which broadly matched IMGT annotations. A later analysis associated about 16,000 TCR beta sequences with specific HLA alleles at a false discovery rate of 0.05. Roughly uniform sequencing depth across donors was assumed in presence/absence analyses, although this assumption may not hold. A later analysis reported that several top co-occurrence clusters appeared linked to parvovirus B19, influenza, CMV and Epstein-Barr virus. Because HLA typing was unavailable for some donors at each locus, only the typed subset was used in association tests. According to a later analysis, TCR association rates differed among HLA loci, with DRB1 alleles showing the most associated TCRs and HLA-C alleles showing the fewest. When HLA alleles, especially DR and DQ, strongly co-occurred, TCR associations were difficult to assign to individual alleles. In a later analysis, most CMV-associated TCR beta chains were found to appear HLA-restricted, with HLA associations seemingly driven largely by CMV exposure. In a later analysis, HLA-associated TCR beta chains showed more clonal expansion and lower generation probabilities than non-associated chains that were equally common. This cohort had only TCR beta chains sequenced, and the lack of alpha or paired-chain data limited which features could be detected. Seventeen rarely observed V segments, including chromosome 9 orphons, were excluded from the earlier analysis of approximately 500 of the donors because counts were too low. Immune exposure information for the cohort was limited to CMV serostatus. The authors suggested that the approach could potentially be generalized to other disease states and immunological phenotypes. In a later genetic analysis, fewer N-insertions in productive TCRs were reported among donors in an Asian-associated ancestry cluster than the approximately 710-donor mean. Some IMGT-functional V segments, including TRBV6-2 and TRBV6-3, could not be told apart with the 87-base-pair reads, so those segments were excluded.

This clone was counted between two and nine times. Its antigen remains undetermined. The sample holds no much larger clone one base away, and base qualities are not on file. The library was produced with the immunoSEQ multiplex PCR assay. For the multiplex PCR, a mixture combining 60 forward primers for TCR Vbeta segments and 13 reverse primers for TCR Jbeta segments was used. Amplification of the CDR3 region of rearranged TCR beta genes was performed with a multiplex PCR assay on genomic DNA. The amplified TCR beta libraries were sequenced on the Illumina HiSeq System as 87-base-pair reads. The published analysis was carried out like this. Across the 500 to 850 repertoires, a later analysis counted 80 million or so unique TCR beta chains, around 11 million of which were shared by at least two donors. A nearest-neighbor algorithm error-corrected the raw reads and collapsed the reads into unique sequences, merging closely related sequences to remove PCR and sequencing errors. To assign V, D and J gene segments, CDR3 sequences were aligned to IMGT reference sequences. For a sequence to be retained, at least a six-nucleotide match to both a V gene segment and a J gene segment was required. Rearrangements were called productive when the CDR3 lacked stop codons and stayed in frame with V and J; all others were non-productive. CDR3 was defined by IMGT convention, running from the second conserved V-encoded cysteine to the conserved J-encoded phenylalanine. The earlier analysis of around 640 of the donors excluded sequences that lacked an unambiguous match to a single V gene segment. An earlier analysis of several hundred of the donors classified V segments as functional when productive rearrangements were above 56.7% and as segregating when the standard deviation between donors was above 5%. To diagnose cytomegalovirus status from the catalog of TCR beta chain sequences, a statistical classification framework was built. In a later analysis, TCR nucleotide sequences were compared against IMGT/GENE-DB human TR gene sequences so that V and J genes could be assigned. In a later analysis, CDR3 sequences and most-parsimonious VDJ recombination scenarios were assigned using the TCRdist pipeline. In a later analysis, every TCR beta chain was defined by the combination of its CDR3 amino acid sequence and its V-gene family, and reads without a unique V-gene family were dropped. To address suspected cross-contamination and a sequencing artifact, a later analysis removed over 500 highly shared, low-generation-probability nucleotide sequences. In a later analysis, a clonal expansion index was calculated for each public chain from normalized within-repertoire ranks of inferred template counts. In a later analysis, generation probabilities were computed with a VDJ recombination model fitted to out-of-frame rearrangements, and the resulting probabilities were checked against IGoR. Hypergeometric tests were used in a later analysis to score TCR-TCR, TCR-HLA and TCR-CMV co-occurrence, with a repertoire-size bias correction applied to the TCR pairs. In a later analysis, false discovery rates were estimated by permuting HLA or CMV assignments 20 times. In a later analysis, co-occurring TCRs were grouped using DBSCAN, with TCRdist sequence similarity added in when clustering inside HLA-allele-positive subsets. For co-occurrence clustering, repertoires with fewer than 30,000 or more than 120,000 public chains were excluded, along with about five repertoires with anomalous nucleotide sharing. TCRdb re-hosts the immuneACCESS table, in-frame sequences only. Its copies lack some clones; in the studies checked, an unresolved V gene accounts for under half of them, and the cause for the rest is not known. V, J and clone size are those of that table, while D and trimming were read from the DNA. The sample has 100,000 to 150,000 clones on record, around 75% of them singletons. The top ten clones comprise approximately 4.8% of the sample.

Measured from the cysteine to the phenylalanine, the CDR3 is 14 residues long. The read is trimmed to its CDR3 DNA, 42 bases read in frame from base 1. V and J lose 5 bases and 8 bases, and a span of 15 bases separates them. Sequences LNHDA (CDR1) and SQIVND (CDR2) are obtained from the germline V gene (reference sequence). Sequences were obtained from PBMCs. The rearrangement joined TRBV19 to TRBJ2-2; the D gene is perhaps TRBD2, on 6 matching bases. This TCR was recovered from a man in his sixties in good health and CMV-seropositive. CDR3 loop: CASSLGGIPGELFF. In nucleotides, the sequence is TGTGCCAGTAGTCTCGGGGGAATTCCAGGGGAGCTGTTTTTT.